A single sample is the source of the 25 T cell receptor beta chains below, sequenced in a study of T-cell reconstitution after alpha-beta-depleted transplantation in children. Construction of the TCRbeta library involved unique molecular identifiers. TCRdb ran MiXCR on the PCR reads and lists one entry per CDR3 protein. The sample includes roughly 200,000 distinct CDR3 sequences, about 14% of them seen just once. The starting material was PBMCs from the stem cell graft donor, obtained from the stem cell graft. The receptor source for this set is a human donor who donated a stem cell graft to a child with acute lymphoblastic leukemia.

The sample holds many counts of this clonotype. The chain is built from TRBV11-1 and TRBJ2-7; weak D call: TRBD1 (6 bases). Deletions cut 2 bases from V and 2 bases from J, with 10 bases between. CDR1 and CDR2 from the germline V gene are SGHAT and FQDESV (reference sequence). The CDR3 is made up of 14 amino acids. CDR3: CASSLQQGPYEQYF. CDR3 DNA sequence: TGTGCCAGCAGCTTACAACAGGGCCCCTACGAGCAGTACTTC.

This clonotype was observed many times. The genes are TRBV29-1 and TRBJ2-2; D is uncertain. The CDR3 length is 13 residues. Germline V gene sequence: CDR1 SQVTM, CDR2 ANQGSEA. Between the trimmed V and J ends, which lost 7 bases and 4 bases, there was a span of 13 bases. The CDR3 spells CSEMDGPTGELFF. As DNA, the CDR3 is TGCAGCGAGATGGACGGACCCACCGGGGAGCTGTTTTTT.

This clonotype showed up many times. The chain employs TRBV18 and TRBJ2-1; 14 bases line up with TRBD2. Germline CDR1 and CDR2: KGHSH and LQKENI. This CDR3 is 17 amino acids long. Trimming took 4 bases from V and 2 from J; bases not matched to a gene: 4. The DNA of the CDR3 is TGTGCCAGCTCACAGGGACTAGCGGGAGCCGCCTACAATGAGCAGTTCTTC. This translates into CASSQGLAGAAYNEQFF.

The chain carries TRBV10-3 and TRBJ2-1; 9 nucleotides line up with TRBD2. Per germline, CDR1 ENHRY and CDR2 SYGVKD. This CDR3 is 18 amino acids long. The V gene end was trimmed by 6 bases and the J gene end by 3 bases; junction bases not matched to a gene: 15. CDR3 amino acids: CAIRGSVAAGGYYNEQFF. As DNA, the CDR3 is TGTGCCATCAGGGGGAGTGTTGCGGCGGGAGGGTACTACAATGAGCAGTTCTTC.

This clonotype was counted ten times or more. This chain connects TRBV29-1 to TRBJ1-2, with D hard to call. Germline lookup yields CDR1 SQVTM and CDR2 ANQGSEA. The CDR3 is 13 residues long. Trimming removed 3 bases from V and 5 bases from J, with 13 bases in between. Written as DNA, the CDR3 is TGCAGCGTTGAGCCCGACGGAGGTTATGGCTACACCTTC. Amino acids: CSVEPDGGYGYTF.

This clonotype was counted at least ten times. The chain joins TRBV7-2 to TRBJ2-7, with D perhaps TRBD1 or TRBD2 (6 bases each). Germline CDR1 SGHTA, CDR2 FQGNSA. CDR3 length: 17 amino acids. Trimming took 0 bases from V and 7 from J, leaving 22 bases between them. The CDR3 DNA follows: TGTGCCAGCAGCTTAGCAGTTCTCAGAGACAGGCGGGGAGAGCAGTACTTC. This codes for CASSLAVLRDRRGEQYF.

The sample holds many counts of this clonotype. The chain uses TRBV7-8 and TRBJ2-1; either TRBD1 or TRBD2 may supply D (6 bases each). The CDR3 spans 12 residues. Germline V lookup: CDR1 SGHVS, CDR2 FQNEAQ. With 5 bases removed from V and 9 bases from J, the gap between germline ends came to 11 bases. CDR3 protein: CASSRGGGEQFF. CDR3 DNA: TGTGCCAGCAGCCGCGGAGGGGGTGAGCAGTTCTTC.

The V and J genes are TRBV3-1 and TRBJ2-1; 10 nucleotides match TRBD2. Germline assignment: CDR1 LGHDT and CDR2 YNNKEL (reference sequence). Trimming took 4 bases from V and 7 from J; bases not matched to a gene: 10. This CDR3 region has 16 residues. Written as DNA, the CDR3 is TGTGCCAGCAGCCTTGCTAGCGGGAGAACGATAAATGAGCAGTTCTTC. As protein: CASSLASGRTINEQFF.

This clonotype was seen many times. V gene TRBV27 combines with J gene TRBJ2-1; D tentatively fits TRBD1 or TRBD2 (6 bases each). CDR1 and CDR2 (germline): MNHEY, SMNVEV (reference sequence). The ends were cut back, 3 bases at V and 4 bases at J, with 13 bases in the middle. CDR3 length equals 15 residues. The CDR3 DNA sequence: TGTGCCAGCAGTTTGACCGGGGGCGCGTACAATGAGCAGTTCTTC. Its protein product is CASSLTGGAYNEQFF.

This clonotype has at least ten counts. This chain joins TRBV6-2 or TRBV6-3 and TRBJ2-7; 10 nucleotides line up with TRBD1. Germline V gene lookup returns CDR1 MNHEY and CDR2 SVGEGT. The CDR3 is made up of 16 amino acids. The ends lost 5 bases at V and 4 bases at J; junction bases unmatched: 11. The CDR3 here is CASSPAGQGGLYEQYF. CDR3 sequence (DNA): TGTGCCAGCAGTCCGGCCGGACAGGGGGGCCTTTACGAGCAGTACTTC.

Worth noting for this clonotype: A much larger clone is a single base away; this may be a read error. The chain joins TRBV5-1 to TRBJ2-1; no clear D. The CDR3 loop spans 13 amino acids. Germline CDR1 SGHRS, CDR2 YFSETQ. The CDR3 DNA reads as TGCGCCAGCAGCTTGTCTGACTCCAATCAGCAGTTCTTC. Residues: CASSLSDSNQQFF.

The CDR3 loop reads CATVLGLAGGSTDTQYF. In DNA, the CDR3 is TGTGCCACCGTCCTCGGACTAGCGGGAGGTAGCACAGATACGCAGTATTTT. J is TRBJ2-3 and V is TRBV13; 14 bases are shared with TRBD2. The germline CDR1 and CDR2 sequences are PRHDT and FYEKMQ (reference sequence). This CDR3 contains 17 residues. The trim removed 10 bases at V and 0 bases at J, leaving 9 bases unmatched. Combining the CDR3 with reference TRBV13 and TRBJ2-3 gives the whole variable domain AAGVIQSPRHLIKEKRETATLKCYPIPRHDTVYWYQQGPGQDPQFLISFYEKMQSDKGSIPDRFSAQQFSDYHSELNMSSLELGDSALYFCATVLGLAGGSTDTQYFGPGTRLTVL.

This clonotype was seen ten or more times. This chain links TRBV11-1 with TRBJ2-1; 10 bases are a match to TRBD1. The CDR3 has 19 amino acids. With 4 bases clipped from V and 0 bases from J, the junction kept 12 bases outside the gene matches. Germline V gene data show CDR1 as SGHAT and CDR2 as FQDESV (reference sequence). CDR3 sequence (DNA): TGTGCCAGCAGCTCCAGGGGACAGGGGTTCCGTCGCTCCTACAATGAGCAGTTCTTC. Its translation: CASSSRGQGFRRSYNEQFF.

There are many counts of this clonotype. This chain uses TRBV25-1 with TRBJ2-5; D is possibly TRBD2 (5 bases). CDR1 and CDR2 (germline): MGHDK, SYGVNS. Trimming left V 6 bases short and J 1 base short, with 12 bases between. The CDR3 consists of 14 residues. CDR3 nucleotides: TGTGCCAGCAGAACCTCGGGATCCCAAGAGACCCAGTACTTC. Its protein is CASRTSGSQETQYF.

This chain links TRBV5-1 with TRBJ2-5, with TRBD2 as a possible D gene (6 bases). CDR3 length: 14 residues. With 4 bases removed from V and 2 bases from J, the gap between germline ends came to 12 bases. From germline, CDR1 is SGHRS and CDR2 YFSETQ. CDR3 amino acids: CASSRDWNQETQYF. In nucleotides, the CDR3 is TGCGCCAGCAGCCGGGACTGGAATCAAGAGACCCAGTACTTC. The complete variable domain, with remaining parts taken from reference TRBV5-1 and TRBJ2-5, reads KAGVTQTPRYLIKTRGQQVTLSCSPISGHRSVSWYQQTPGQGLQFLFEYFSETQRNKGNFPGRFSGRQFSNSRSEMNVSTLELGDSALYLCASSRDWNQETQYFGPGTRLLVL.

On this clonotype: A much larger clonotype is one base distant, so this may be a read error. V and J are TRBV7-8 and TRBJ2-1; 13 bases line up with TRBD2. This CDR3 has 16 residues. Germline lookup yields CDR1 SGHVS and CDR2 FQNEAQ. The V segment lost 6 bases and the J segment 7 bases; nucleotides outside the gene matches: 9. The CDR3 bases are TGTGCCAGCAGGGCACTAGCGGGAGGGCCGGTGAATGAGCAGTTCTTC. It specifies CASRALAGGPVNEQFF.

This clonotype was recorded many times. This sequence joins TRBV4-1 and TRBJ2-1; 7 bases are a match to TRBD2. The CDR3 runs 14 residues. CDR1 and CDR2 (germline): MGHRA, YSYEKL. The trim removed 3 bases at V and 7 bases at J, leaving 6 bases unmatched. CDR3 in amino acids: CASSHSVGGNEQFF. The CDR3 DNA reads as TGCGCCAGCAGCCACTCCGTCGGGGGGAATGAGCAGTTCTTC.

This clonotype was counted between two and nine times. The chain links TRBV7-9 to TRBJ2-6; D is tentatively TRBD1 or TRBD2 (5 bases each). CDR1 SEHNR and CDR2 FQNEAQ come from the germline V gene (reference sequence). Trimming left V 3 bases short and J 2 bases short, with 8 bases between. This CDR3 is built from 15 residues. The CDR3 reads CASSLVGPGANVLTF. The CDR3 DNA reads TGTGCCAGCAGCTTGGTGGGACCTGGGGCCAACGTCCTGACTTTC.

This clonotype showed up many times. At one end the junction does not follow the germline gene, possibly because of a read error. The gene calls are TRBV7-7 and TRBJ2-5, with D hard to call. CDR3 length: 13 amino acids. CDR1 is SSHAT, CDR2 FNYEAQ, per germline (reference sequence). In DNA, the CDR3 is TGTGCTAGCAGCTTAAATCTAGGGGAGACCCAGTACTTC. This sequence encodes CASSLNLGETQYF.

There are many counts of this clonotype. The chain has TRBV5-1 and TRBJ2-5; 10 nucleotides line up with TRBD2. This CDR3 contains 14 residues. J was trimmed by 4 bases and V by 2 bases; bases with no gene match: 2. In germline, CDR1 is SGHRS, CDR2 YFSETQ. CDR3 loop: CASSFSSGRETQYF. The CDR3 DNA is TGCGCCAGCAGCTTTTCTAGCGGGAGAGAGACCCAGTACTTC. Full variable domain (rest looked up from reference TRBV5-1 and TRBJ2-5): KAGVTQTPRYLIKTRGQQVTLSCSPISGHRSVSWYQQTPGQGLQFLFEYFSETQRNKGNFPGRFSGRQFSNSRSEMNVSTLELGDSALYLCASSFSSGRETQYFGPGTRLLVL.

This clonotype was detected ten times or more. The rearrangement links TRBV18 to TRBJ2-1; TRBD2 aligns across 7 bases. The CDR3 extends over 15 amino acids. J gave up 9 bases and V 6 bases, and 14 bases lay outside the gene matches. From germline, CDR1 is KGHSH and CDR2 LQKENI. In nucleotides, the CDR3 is TGTGCCAGCTCCGGTTCTGCGGGAGCCTCAAGTGAGCAGTTCTTC. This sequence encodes CASSGSAGASSEQFF.

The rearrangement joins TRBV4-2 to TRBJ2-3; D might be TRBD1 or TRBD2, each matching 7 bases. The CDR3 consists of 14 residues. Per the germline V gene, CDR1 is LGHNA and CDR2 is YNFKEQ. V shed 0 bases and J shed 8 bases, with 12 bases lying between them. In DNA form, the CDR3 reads TGTGCCAGCAGCCAAGATCAGGGGGAGGGTACGCAGTATTTT. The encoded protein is CASSQDQGEGTQYF.

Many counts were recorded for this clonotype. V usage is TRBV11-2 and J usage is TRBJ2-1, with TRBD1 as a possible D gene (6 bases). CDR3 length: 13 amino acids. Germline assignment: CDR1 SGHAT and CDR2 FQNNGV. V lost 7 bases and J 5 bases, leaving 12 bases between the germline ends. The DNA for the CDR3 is TGTGCCAGCACACAGGGTAGGGACAATGAGCAGTTCTTC. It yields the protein CASTQGRDNEQFF.

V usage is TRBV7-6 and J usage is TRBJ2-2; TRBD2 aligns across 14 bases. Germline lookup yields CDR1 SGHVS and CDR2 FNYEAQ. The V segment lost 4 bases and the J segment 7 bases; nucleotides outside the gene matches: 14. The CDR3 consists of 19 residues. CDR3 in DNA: TGTGCCAGCAGCTCCCTCGGAAGACTAGCGGGAGGGGGAAACGGGGAGCTGTTTTTT. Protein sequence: CASSSLGRLAGGGNGELFF.

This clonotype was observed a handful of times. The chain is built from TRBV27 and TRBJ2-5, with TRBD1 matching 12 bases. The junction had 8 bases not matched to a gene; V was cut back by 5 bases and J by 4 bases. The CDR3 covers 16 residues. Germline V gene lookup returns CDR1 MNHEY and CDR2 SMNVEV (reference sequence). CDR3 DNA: TGTGCCAGCAGTCAGCCGGGACAGGGGGCTATAGAGACCCAGTACTTC. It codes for CASSQPGQGAIETQYF.